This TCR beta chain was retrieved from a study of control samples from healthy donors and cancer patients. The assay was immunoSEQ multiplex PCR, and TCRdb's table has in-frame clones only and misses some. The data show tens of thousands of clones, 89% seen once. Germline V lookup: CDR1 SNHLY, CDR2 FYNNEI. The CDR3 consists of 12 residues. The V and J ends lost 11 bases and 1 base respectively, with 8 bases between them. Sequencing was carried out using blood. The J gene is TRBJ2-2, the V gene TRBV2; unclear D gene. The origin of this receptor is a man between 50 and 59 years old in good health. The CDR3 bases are TGTGCCCGCACGGAGAACACCGGGGAGCTGTTTTTT. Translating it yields CARTENTGELFF.